These 11 T cell receptor beta chains came from one sample sequenced in a study of identical twins. TCRdb passed the 5' RACE reads through MiXCR, listing each CDR3 protein once. Here the sample spans under 400,000 distinct CDR3 sequences, roughly 9% being singletons. Sequenced input: naive T cells sorted from blood. The receptors shown here come from a woman between 50 and 59 years old in good health.

This clonotype was picked up many times. V and J are TRBV10-1 and TRBJ2-5, with a tentative D call TRBD1 (6 bases). Trimming removed 4 bases from V and 2 bases from J, with 11 bases in between. Per germline, CDR1 WNHNN and CDR2 SYGVQD (reference sequence). The CDR3 totals 14 residues. In nucleotides, the CDR3 is TGCGCCAGCAGTGGAGGGACATCACAAGAGACCCAGTACTTC. Its translation is CASSGGTSQETQYF.

V is TRBV11-2 and J is TRBJ2-1, with 12 nucleotides matching TRBD2. V was pared by 6 bases and J by 4 bases, with 10 bases of the junction left unmatched. CDR1 is SGHAT, CDR2 FQNNGV, per germline. This CDR3 contains 17 residues. The CDR3 sequence is CASSQVPGLAGYNEQFF. The DNA of the CDR3 is TGTGCCAGCAGTCAAGTGCCGGGACTAGCGGGTTACAATGAGCAGTTCTTC.

This clonotype has more than one count but fewer than ten. The chain carries TRBV5-1 and TRBJ2-1; TRBD1 matches at 9 bases. Germline CDR1 SGHRS, CDR2 YFSETQ. Trimming at V came to 4 bases and at J to 5 bases, leaving 10 bases not matched to a gene. The CDR3 consists of 16 residues. In nucleotides, the CDR3 is TGCGCCAGCAGCCCACGCCGGGACAGGGTTGACAATGAGCAGTTCTTC. Translation: CASSPRRDRVDNEQFF.

This clonotype was observed a few times. V gene TRBV19 combines with J gene TRBJ1-1; D call uncertain. Trimming removed 4 bases at V and 1 base at J, with 7 bases between. The CDR3 length is 13 residues. CDR1 and CDR2 (germline): LNHDA, SQIVND (reference sequence). The CDR3: CASSKTWNTEAFF. The CDR3 nucleotides read TGTGCCAGTAGTAAAACATGGAACACTGAAGCTTTCTTT.

For the CDR3, the DNA is TGCAGCGTTGAAGATCCGGGACTTGGGTCCTACAATGAGCAGTTCTTC. It yields the protein CSVEDPGLGSYNEQFF. The rearrangement uses TRBV29-1 and TRBJ2-1; tentatively, D is TRBD2 (6 bases). CDR1 and CDR2 from the germline V gene are SQVTM and ANQGSEA. This CDR3 contains 16 residues. V was cut by 0 bases and J by 1 base, with 13 bases left in between.

In its sample, this clonotype was seen a few times. The chain carries TRBV28 and TRBJ2-7, with no clear D. The CDR3 spans 13 residues. CDR1 and CDR2 from the germline V gene are MDHEN and SYDVKM. Deletions cut 2 bases from V and 5 bases from J, with 10 bases between. Written as DNA, the CDR3 is TGTGCCAGCAGTTTACTAAGTGGCGACGAGCAGTACTTC. This translates into CASSLLSGDEQYF.

This clonotype was observed a few times. This chain connects TRBV7-2 to TRBJ2-5, with a possible D match to TRBD2 (5 bases). The CDR3 is 14 residues long. Looked up from germline, CDR1 is SGHTA and CDR2 is FQGNSA. V was clipped by 4 bases and J by 5 bases, with 14 bases between them. The CDR3 DNA is TGTGCCAGCAGCTCCGGGATACTAGGGGAGACCCAGTACTTC. Translation gives CASSSGILGETQYF.

This clonotype was observed at least ten times. The V call is TRBV5-1, the J call TRBJ1-2, with D possibly TRBD1 on 6 matching bases. V lost 0 bases, J lost 4 bases, and 16 bases lay in between. Germline assignment: CDR1 SGHRS and CDR2 YFSETQ. The CDR3 has 16 residues. This chain's CDR3 is CASSLAPGGGSYGYTF. CDR3 coding DNA: TGCGCCAGCAGCTTGGCACCCGGGGGCGGATCCTATGGCTACACCTTC.

J is TRBJ1-2 and V is TRBV20-1; TRBD1 is a possible D gene (5 bases). Germline-derived CDR1 and CDR2 are DFQATT and SNEGSKA (reference sequence). CDR3 size: 18 residues. Trimming removed 2 bases from V and 4 bases from J, with 26 bases in between. The CDR3: CSARNWFGQGSSLYGYTF. CDR3 DNA: TGCAGTGCTAGAAATTGGTTTGGGCAGGGTTCATCCCTCTATGGCTACACCTTC.

This clonotype appeared a few times. V gene TRBV5-5 combines with J gene TRBJ2-1; TRBD1 matches at 9 bases. Germline V gene sequence: CDR1 SGHKS, CDR2 YYEKEE (reference sequence). The CDR3 is made up of 18 amino acids. The J segment lost 5 bases and the V segment lost 4 bases, leaving 16 bases of the junction unmatched. Here the CDR3 reads CASSQLTPGQGVHNEQFF. The CDR3 nucleotides read TGTGCCAGCAGCCAGCTTACGCCGGGACAGGGCGTCCACAATGAGCAGTTCTTC.

V and J are TRBV6-7 and TRBJ2-6, with 8 bases identical to TRBD1. TRBV6-7 is classed as an ORF, of uncertain function. The CDR3 totals 19 residues. V trimming: 5 bases; J trimming: 0 bases; junction bases outside the gene matches: 12. The CDR3 is CASSTLQGDRSSGANVLTF. The CDR3 nucleotides read TGTGCCAGCAGTACCCTACAGGGGGACAGAAGCTCTGGGGCCAACGTCCTGACTTTC.